These 2 T cell receptor beta chains were sequenced from one sample in a study of shared clonotypes between healthy human individuals. Clones were sequenced by immunoSEQ multiplex PCR, and TCRdb holds only the in-frame ones, with some missing. The sample includes roughly 2.6 million clones, around 90% of them seen just once. The sample taken for sequencing was naive CD4+ T cells sorted from blood. This sample's subset: CD45RA+ positively selected. The receptors were gathered from a man younger than 35 in good health.

This rearrangement joins TRBV7-9 to TRBJ2-7; 8 positions match TRBD1. The CDR3 spans 15 residues. Germline-derived CDR1 and CDR2 are SEHNR and FQNEAQ (reference sequence). V gave up 5 bases and J gave up 0 bases; unmatched junction bases: 6. The CDR3 here is CASSAGQGFSYEQYF. CDR3 bases: TGTGCCAGCAGCGCAGGACAGGGATTCTCCTACGAGCAGTACTTC.

In this sample, this clone turned up once. V and J are TRBV10-1 and TRBJ2-2; TRBD2 is a possible D gene (5 bases). V was shortened by 3 bases and J by 8 bases, with 16 bases between the two germline ends. CDR1 is WNHNN, CDR2 SYGVQD, per germline (reference sequence). The CDR3 is made up of 15 amino acids. CDR3 amino acids: CASSDDILGWGELFF. The CDR3 DNA reads TGCGCCAGCAGTGACGACATACTAGGTTGGGGGGAGCTGTTTTTT.